This T cell receptor beta chain was recovered during a study of T-cell memory formation after mild COVID-19. Study outcomes and limitations: Unconfirmed was the SARS-CoV-2 specificity of second-wave clones that peaked on day 37.

A single record per CDR3 protein comes from TCRdb applying MiXCR to the 5' RACE reads. The repertoire holds roughly 400,000 distinct CDR3 sequences, with 15% to 20% as singletons. A note on this clonotype: Its antigen is not known.

The ends lost 10 bases at V and 6 bases at J; junction bases unmatched: 10. In germline, CDR1 is MNHEY, CDR2 SMNVEV (reference sequence). This CDR3 comprises 13 residues. The clonotype comes from a man aged 18 to 29 who had mild COVID-19 (a few samples of this study predate the infection). Cell type and time point are not known. This chain connects TRBV27 to TRBJ2-7; 9 bases fit TRBD1. Sequencing was done on a sample of PBMCs or a T cell subset sorted from them (not recorded which). This chain's CDR3 is CATRSQGAGEQYF. In DNA, the CDR3 is TGTGCCACCCGATCACAGGGGGCAGGCGAGCAGTACTTC.